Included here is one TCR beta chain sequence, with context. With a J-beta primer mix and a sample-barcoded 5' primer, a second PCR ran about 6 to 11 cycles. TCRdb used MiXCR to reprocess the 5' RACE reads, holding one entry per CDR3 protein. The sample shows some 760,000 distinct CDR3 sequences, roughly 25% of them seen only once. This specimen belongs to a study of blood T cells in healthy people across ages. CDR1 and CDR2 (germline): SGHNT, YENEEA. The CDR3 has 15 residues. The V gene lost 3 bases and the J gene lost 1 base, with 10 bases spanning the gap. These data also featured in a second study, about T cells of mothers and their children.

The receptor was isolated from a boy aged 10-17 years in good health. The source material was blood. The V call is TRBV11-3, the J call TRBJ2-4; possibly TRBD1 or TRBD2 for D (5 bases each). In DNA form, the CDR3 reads TGTGCCAGCAGCTTTTACGAGGGGGCCAAAAACATTCAGTACTTC. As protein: CASSFYEGAKNIQYF.